This T cell receptor beta chain was captured by sequencing in a study of T cell responses to AZD1222 COVID-19 vaccine. Study observations and caveats: Repertoires were sampled only after the peak T cell response. Baseline seropositives among AZD1222 recipients totaled only five to seven. White British people made up most donors, females outnumbered males, and clonal diversity was possibly underestimated. Spike regions recognized by vaccine-associated CD4 TCRs spanned the protein, led by 160-218 and 743-854.

This clone was observed a handful of times. Its antigen is still unknown. Generated by immunoSEQ multiplex PCR, the TCRdb table keeps only in-frame clones and is missing some. The data contain under 200,000 clones, approximately 90% of them seen just once; the ten biggest clones take up roughly 0.99%. The CDR3 totals 15 residues. Germline CDR1 SGHTA, CDR2 FQGNSA. The V segment lost 5 bases and the J segment 2 bases; nucleotides outside the gene matches: 7. Here the sequenced sample was peripheral blood, taken on day 0 of AZD1222 vaccination. The clonotype comes from an adult in good health. The V and J genes are TRBV7-2 and TRBJ1-1; TRBD1 matches at 8 bases. The CDR3 nucleotides read TGTGCCAGCAGCGTAACTGGGACAGGTAACACTGAAGCTTTCTTT. Amino acids: CASSVTGTGNTEAFF.